Presented here are 14 T cell receptor beta chains from one specimen sequenced in a study of blood T cells in healthy people across ages. A J-beta primer mix and a sample-barcoded 5' primer were used in a second PCR of about 7 to 12 cycles. MiXCR was run by TCRdb on the 5' RACE reads, yielding one entry per CDR3 protein. The sample includes some 1,000,000 distinct CDR3 sequences, under 30% of them seen just once. The sample also formed part of further work on T cells of mothers and their children.

The sample taken for sequencing was blood. The receptors here all came from a girl between 2 and 10 years old in good health.

This clonotype has just a few counts. The chain joins TRBV11-2 to TRBJ2-5, with D unresolved. The DNA end is a closer match to TRBJ2-7, so the J assignment may be wrong. Germline CDR1 and CDR2: SGHAT and FQNNGV. The CDR3 extends over 16 amino acids. CDR3 sequence reads: CASRKRRLLSSYEQYF. The CDR3 nucleotides read TGTGCCAGCAGAAAAAGGCGGCTGCTGAGCTCCTACGAGCAGTACTTC.

J is TRBJ2-2 and V is TRBV6-5, with D perhaps given as TRBD1 or TRBD2 (7 bases each). The CDR3 sequence is 15 residues long. Deletions cut 5 bases from V and 5 bases from J, with 15 bases between. Germline-derived CDR1 and CDR2 are MNHEY and SVGAGI. CDR3: CASSRRGGGTGELFF. In DNA form, the CDR3 reads TGTGCCAGCAGTCGCAGGGGGGGCGGTACCGGGGAGCTGTTTTTT.

This clonotype was observed a handful of times. The chain joins TRBV12-3 or TRBV12-4 to TRBJ1-1; D is undetermined. The CDR3 covers 13 residues. V was trimmed by 6 bases and J by 4 bases, leaving 12 bases between them. The CDR3 spells CASSPSWSTEAFF. The CDR3 DNA sequence: TGTGCCAGCAGCCCCTCTTGGAGCACTGAAGCTTTCTTT.

V and J are TRBV21-1 and TRBJ2-5; the table names TRBD1, a call not compared with the DNA. TRBV21-1 is a pseudogene segment. This CDR3 region has 12 residues. In nucleotides, the CDR3 is TGTGCCAGCAGCAAAGAAGACAGACAGCAGTACTTC. Translating it yields CASSKEDRQQYF.

The chain employs TRBV12-3 or TRBV12-4 and TRBJ2-1; 12 positions agree with TRBD2. J lost 7 bases, V lost 7 bases, and 8 bases had no gene match. The CDR3 is 15 residues long. CDR3 coding DNA: TGTGCCAGCACCCGTGTGGGGACTAGCGGGAATGAGCAGTTCTTC. This codes for CASTRVGTSGNEQFF.

The sample holds a few counts of this clonotype. Relative to the germline gene, one junction end is altered; a read error may explain this. The rearrangement uses TRBV5-1 and TRBJ2-5; D is unclear. There are 12 residues in the CDR3. CDR1 is SGHRS, CDR2 YFSETQ, per germline. CDR3 DNA sequence: TGCGCCAGCAGCCTGTACCAAGAGACCCAGCACTTC. It yields the protein CASSLYQETQHF.

This chain links TRBV2 with TRBJ1-1; D not resolved. CDR1 and CDR2 (germline): SNHLY, FYNNEI. V lost 5 bases to trimming and J lost 1 base, with 8 bases between them. CDR3 size: 13 residues. In nucleotides, the CDR3 is TGTGCCAGCAGTAAATCAGGGAACACTGAAGCTTTCTTT. Encoded protein: CASSKSGNTEAFF.

The DNA for the CDR3 is TGTGCCAGCAGCTTAAGAGGGGGTAATAATTCACCCCTCCACTTT. It encodes CASSLRGGNNSPLHF. This chain links TRBV7-2 with TRBJ1-6; D possibly corresponds to TRBD1 (6 bases). This CDR3 has 15 residues. Germline V gives CDR1 SGHTA, CDR2 FQGNSA. The ends were cut back, 2 bases at V and 5 bases at J, with 10 bases in the middle.

Concerning this clonotype: Since no conserved phenylalanine or tryptophan closes the CDR3, a read error is the likely cause. Because the CDR3's place on the DNA is in doubt, the DNA is left out and the CDR3 is given as listed by TCRdb. The genes are TRBV7-9 and TRBJ2-4; the tabulated D call, TRBD2, remains unverified against the DNA. CDR1 SEHNR and CDR2 FQNEAQ come from the germline V gene (reference sequence). From its first to its last residue, the CDR3 has 12 amino acids. The CDR3 sequence: CASSLGDWPSIL.

This clonotype occurred a few times. The chain employs TRBV7-6 and TRBJ2-5; D uncertain. The V and J ends lost 0 bases and 4 bases respectively, with 24 bases between them. This CDR3 has 19 amino acids. The germline V gene has CDR1 SGHVS and CDR2 FNYEAQ. CDR3 in amino acids: CASSLALETETVLGETQYF. The DNA of the CDR3 is TGTGCCAGCAGCTTAGCGCTTGAAACCGAGACGGTCCTAGGAGAGACCCAGTACTTC.

The chain links TRBV24-1 to TRBJ2-5; 9 bases are shared with TRBD2. V lost 1 base, J lost 5 bases, and 7 bases stayed unmatched. There are 16 residues in the CDR3. Per the germline V gene, CDR1 is KGHDR and CDR2 is SFDVKD. In DNA, the CDR3 is TGTGCCACCAGTGATTTTTTAGCGGGAGCTGAGGAGACCCAGTACTTC. Translating it yields CATSDFLAGAEETQYF.

This clonotype was picked up a small number of times. This chain links TRBV6-5 with TRBJ2-1, with D maybe TRBD2 (5 bases). V gave up 8 bases and J gave up 7 bases, with 9 bases separating them. Germline V gene data show CDR1 as MNHEY and CDR2 as SVGAGI. The CDR3 consists of 11 residues. DNA of the CDR3: TGTGCCAGCGGAGGATCAAATGAGCAGTTCTTC. Residues: CASGGSNEQFF.

The V and J genes are TRBV10-3 and TRBJ2-1, with 13 bases fitting TRBD2. Trimming removed 4 bases from V and 0 bases from J; junction bases left unmatched: 9. There are 19 residues in the CDR3. CDR1 is ENHRY, CDR2 SYGVKD, per germline. The CDR3 bases are TGTGCCATCAGTGCGCACGGATGGACTAGCGGGAGCTCCTACAATGAGCAGTTCTTC. This gives the protein CAISAHGWTSGSSYNEQFF.

This clonotype was picked up a small number of times. An end of the junction differs from the germline gene, which may be a read error. The genes are TRBV20-1 and TRBJ1-4; TRBD1 might be the D (6 bases). The CDR3 is 14 amino acids. The germline CDR1 and CDR2 sequences are DFQATT and SNEGSKA (reference sequence). CDR3 protein: CGAKAGVLNEKLFF. In DNA form, the CDR3 reads TGCGGTGCCAAAGCAGGGGTTCTTAATGAAAAACTGTTTTTT.